This T cell receptor (beta chain) was captured in a study of blood T cell repertoires in COVID-19. The overall study: Sources were T cells, B-cell-depleted T cells, or PBMCs; the material itself was cDNA or gDNA.

Sequencing used immunoSEQ multiplex PCR; TCRdb keeps in-frame clones, though not all of them. The data contain around 310,000 clones, 85% to 90% of them singletons. In Seattle, patients joined the study during active infection and were tracked longitudinally. V lost 3 bases, J lost 5 bases, and 14 bases lay in between. The germline gives CDR1 SGHNT, CDR2 YYREEE (reference sequence). The length of the CDR3 is 14 residues. The clonotype originates from a woman aged 40-49 years with COVID-19, enrolled during active disease. The J gene is TRBJ1-2, the V gene TRBV5-4; D unclear. Sequences were obtained from peripheral blood. This CDR3 is CASSSEQRGYGYTF. CDR3 bases: TGTGCCAGCAGCTCGGAACAGCGAGGGTATGGCTACACCTTC. Drawing the rest from reference TRBV5-4 and TRBJ1-2, the complete variable domain is ETGVTQSPTHLIKTRGQQVTLRCSSQSGHNTVSWYQQALGQGPQFIFQYYREEENGRGNFPPRFSGLQFPNYSSELNVNALELDDSALYLCASSSEQRGYGYTFGSGTRLTVV.